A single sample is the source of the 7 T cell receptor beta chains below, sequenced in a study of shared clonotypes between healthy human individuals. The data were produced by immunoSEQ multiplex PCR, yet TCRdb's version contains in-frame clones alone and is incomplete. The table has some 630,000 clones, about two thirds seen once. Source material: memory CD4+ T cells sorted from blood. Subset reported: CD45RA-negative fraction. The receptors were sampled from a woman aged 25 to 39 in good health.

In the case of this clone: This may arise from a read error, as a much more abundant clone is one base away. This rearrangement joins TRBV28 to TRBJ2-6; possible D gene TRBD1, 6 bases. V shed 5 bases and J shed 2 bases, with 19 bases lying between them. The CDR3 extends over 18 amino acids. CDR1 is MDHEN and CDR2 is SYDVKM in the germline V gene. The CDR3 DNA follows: TGTGCCAGCAGTCCTCCGGGACATGGGTACCCTGGGGCCAACGTCCTGACTTTC. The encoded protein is CASSPPGHGYPGANVLTF.

The CDR3 DNA follows: TGTGCCAGTAGTACCGGACTAGCCGTTAGTTTCAATGAGCAGTTCTTC. Protein: CASSTGLAVSFNEQFF. J is TRBJ2-1 and V is TRBV19; TRBD2 matches at 8 bases. This CDR3 contains 16 residues. The germline V gene encodes CDR1 LNHDA and CDR2 SQIVND (reference sequence). Trimming took 4 bases from V and 6 from J; bases not matched to a gene: 11.

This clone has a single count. CDR3 bases: TGCGCCAGCAGTCATCCCCGACTAGCGGAGAGCACAGATACGCAGTATTTT. Translation gives CASSHPRLAESTDTQYF. J is TRBJ2-3 and V is TRBV23-1, with 9 bases identical to TRBD2. TRBV23-1 is identified as an open reading frame with a role that is uncertain. The ends lost 3 bases at V and 0 bases at J; junction bases unmatched: 7. This CDR3 comprises 17 residues.

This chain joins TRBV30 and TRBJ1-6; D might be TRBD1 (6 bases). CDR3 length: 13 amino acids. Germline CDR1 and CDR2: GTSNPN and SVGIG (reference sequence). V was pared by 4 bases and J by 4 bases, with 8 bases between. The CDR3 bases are TGTGCCTGGACGGACAGTTATAATTCACCCCTCCACTTT. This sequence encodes CAWTDSYNSPLHF.

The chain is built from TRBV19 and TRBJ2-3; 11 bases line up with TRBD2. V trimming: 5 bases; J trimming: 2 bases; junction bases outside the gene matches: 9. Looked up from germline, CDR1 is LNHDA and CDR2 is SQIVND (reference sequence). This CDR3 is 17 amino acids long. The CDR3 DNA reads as TGTGCCAGTAGTTCGTTACTAGCGGGAGCCCCCACAGATACGCAGTATTTT. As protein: CASSSLLAGAPTDTQYF. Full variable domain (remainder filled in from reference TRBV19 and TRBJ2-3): DGGITQSPKYLFRKEGQNVTLSCEQNLNHDAMYWYRQDPGQGLRLIYYSQIVNDFQKGDIAEGYSVSREKKESFPLTVTSAQKNPTAFYLCASSSLLAGAPTDTQYFGPGTRLTVL.

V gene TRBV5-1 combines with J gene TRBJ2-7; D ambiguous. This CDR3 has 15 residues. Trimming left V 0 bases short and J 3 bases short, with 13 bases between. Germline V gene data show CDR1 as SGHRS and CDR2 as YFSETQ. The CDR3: CASSLEPNAFYEQYF. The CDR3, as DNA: TGCGCCAGCAGCTTGGAGCCAAACGCCTTCTACGAGCAGTACTTC.

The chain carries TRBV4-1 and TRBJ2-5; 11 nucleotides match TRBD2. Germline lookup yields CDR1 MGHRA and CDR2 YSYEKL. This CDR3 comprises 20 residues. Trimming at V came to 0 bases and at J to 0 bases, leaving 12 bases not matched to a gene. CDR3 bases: TGCGCCAGCAGCCAAGATTCGCGACTAGCGGGGTTTTCGTACCAAGAGACCCAGTACTTC. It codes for CASSQDSRLAGFSYQETQYF.